The clone carrying this T cell receptor (beta chain) was counted many times. Its antigen is still unknown. Preparation of the TCRbeta library involved a method that used unique molecular identifiers. TCRdb reprocessed the PCR reads via MiXCR and lists one record per CDR3 protein. The sample gives 600,000 or so distinct CDR3 sequences, more than 20% of which show up once; roughly 13% is in the top ten. The CDR3 consists of 15 residues. The V end lost 4 bases, the J end lost 1 base, and 8 bases lay between the germline ends. Germline V gene data show CDR1 as MNHEY and CDR2 as SVGAGI. This record comes from a study of T-cell reconstitution after alpha-beta-depleted transplantation in children. Study-wide results and limits: Diversity and T-cell counts at one year after transplant derived mostly from new T cells.

Sequencing was performed on PBMCs, mostly from graft donor cells, taken 360 days after TCRalphabeta/CD19-depleted stem cell transplant. The rearrangement joins TRBV6-5 to TRBJ1-6; the D is unclear. This TCR derives from a boy younger than two who had a stem cell transplant for acute myeloid leukemia, so the T cells may come from the graft donor. CDR3 residues: CASSLFDSYNSPLHF. The DNA of the CDR3 is TGTGCCAGCAGTTTGTTCGATTCCTATAATTCACCCCTCCACTTT.